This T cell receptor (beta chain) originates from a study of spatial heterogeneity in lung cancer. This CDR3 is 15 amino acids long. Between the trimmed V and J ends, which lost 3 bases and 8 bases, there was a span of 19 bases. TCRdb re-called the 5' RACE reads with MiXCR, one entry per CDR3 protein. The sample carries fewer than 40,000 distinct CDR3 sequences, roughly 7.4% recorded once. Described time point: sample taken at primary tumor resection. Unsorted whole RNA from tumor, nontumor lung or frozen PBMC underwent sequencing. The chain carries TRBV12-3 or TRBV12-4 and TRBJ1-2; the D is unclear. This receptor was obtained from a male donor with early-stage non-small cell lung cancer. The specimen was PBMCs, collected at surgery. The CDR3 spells CASSLARPSLGGYTF. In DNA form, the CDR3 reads TGTGCCAGCAGTTTGGCAAGACCATCTCTAGGGGGCTACACCTTC.